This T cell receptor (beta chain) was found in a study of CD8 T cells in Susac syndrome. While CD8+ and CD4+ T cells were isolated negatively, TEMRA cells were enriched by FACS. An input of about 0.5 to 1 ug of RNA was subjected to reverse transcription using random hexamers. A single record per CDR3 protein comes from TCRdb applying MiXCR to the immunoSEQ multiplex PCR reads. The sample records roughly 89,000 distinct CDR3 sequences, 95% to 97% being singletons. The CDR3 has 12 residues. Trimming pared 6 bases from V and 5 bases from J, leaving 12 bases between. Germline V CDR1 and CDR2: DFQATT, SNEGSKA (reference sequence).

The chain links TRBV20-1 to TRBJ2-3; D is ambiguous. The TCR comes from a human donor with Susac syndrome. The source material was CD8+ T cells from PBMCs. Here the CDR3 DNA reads TGCAGTGCAGGGATACCTGGAGATACGCAGTATTTT. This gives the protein CSAGIPGDTQYF.